These 3 T cell receptor beta chains were all obtained from the same sample, sequenced in a study of shared clonotypes between healthy human individuals. TCRdb's table, derived via immunoSEQ multiplex PCR, lists solely in-frame clones and lacks some. Altogether some 2,000,000 clones are present, approximately 96% being singletons, with the ten largest covering approximately 0.13%. The sequenced material came from naive CD4+ T cells sorted from blood. Described subset: CD45RA+ positively selected. These receptors all come from a man younger than 35 in good health.

The chain joins TRBV27 to TRBJ1-1; D gene unclear. Trimming stripped 6 bases from V and 1 base from J, with 9 bases between. The CDR3 loop spans 13 amino acids. CDR1 and CDR2 from the germline V gene are MNHEY and SMNVEV (reference sequence). The CDR3 DNA reads as TGTGCCAGCAGCCGGGCCGCGAACACTGAAGCTTTCTTT. This encodes CASSRAANTEAFF.

CDR3 DNA sequence: TGTGCCAGCAGCGTAACAACCCTCGGGGATACGCAGTATTTT. Its translation: CASSVTTLGDTQYF. The chain joins TRBV9 to TRBJ2-3; D unresolved. The CDR3 is 14 amino acids. Germline V gene data show CDR1 as SGDLS and CDR2 as YYNGEE. Trimming took off 1 base at V and 6 bases at J, with 12 bases between the two ends. The full variable domain, completed using reference TRBV9 and TRBJ2-3, is DSGVTQTPKHLITATGQRVTLRCSPRSGDLSVYWYQQSLDQGLQFLIQYYNGEERAKGNILERFSAQQFPDLHSELNLSSLELGDSALYFCASSVTTLGDTQYFGPGTRLTVL.

As for this clone: Different DNA sequences within this sample yield the same CDR3. This chain links TRBV30 with TRBJ1-1, with no clear D. This CDR3 has 11 residues. Germline V gene lookup returns CDR1 GTSNPN and CDR2 SVGIG (reference sequence). V was trimmed by 2 bases and J by 1 base, leaving 2 bases between them. In DNA form, the CDR3 reads TGTGCCTGGAGTCGGAACACTGAAGCTTTCTTT. Encoded protein: CAWSRNTEAFF.